This passage covers 30 T cell receptor beta chains from one sample sequenced in a study of blood T cell repertoires in COVID-19. Assay: immunoSEQ multiplex PCR; the TCRdb copy retains only in-frame clones and omits some. The table includes approximately 160,000 clones, roughly four fifths detected once. Specimen: peripheral blood. The source of these receptors is a woman of 80 years or more with acute or convalescent COVID-19.

This chain connects TRBV3-1 (or the pseudogene TRBV3-2) to TRBJ2-2, with 14 bases matching TRBD2. This CDR3 is 16 amino acids long. V gave up 3 bases and J gave up 6 bases; unmatched junction bases: 3. The germline V gene has CDR1 LGHDT and CDR2 YNNKEL (reference sequence). The CDR3 sequence is CASSHSTSGRAGELFF. The CDR3 DNA reads as TGTGCCAGCAGCCACTCGACTAGCGGGAGGGCCGGGGAGCTGTTTTTT.

The chain employs TRBV18 and TRBJ1-3; possible D gene TRBD1, 6 bases. V lost 3 bases, J lost 0 bases, and 9 bases lay in between. This CDR3 region has 15 residues. The germline CDR1 and CDR2 sequences are KGHSH and LQKENI. The DNA for the CDR3 is TGTGCCAGCTCACCGAGACAGGACTCTGGAAACACCATATATTTT. As protein: CASSPRQDSGNTIYF.

The chain employs TRBV4-1 and TRBJ1-2; D is ambiguous. With 0 bases removed from V and 5 bases from J, the gap between germline ends came to 10 bases. The germline V gene encodes CDR1 MGHRA and CDR2 YSYEKL. The length of the CDR3 is 14 residues. CDR3 residues: CASSQEYLAYGYTF. The CDR3 DNA reads as TGCGCCAGCAGCCAAGAGTACCTGGCATATGGCTACACCTTC.

The V gene is TRBV6-5, the J gene TRBJ2-7, with 10 nucleotides matching TRBD1. The CDR3 totals 14 residues. CDR1 is MNHEY and CDR2 is SVGAGI in the germline V gene. J was trimmed by 5 bases and V by 5 bases; bases with no gene match: 6. The DNA for the CDR3 is TGTGCCAGCAGTACCAGGGACAGGGGCCACGAGCAGTACTTC. This sequence encodes CASSTRDRGHEQYF.

The chain carries TRBV28 and TRBJ1-2; 12 bases are shared with TRBD1. There are 14 residues in the CDR3. The V gene's germline CDR1 is MDHEN and CDR2 SYDVKM. V gave up 6 bases and J gave up 7 bases; unmatched junction bases: 6. The CDR3: CASRSGTGGAGYTF. CDR3 DNA sequence: TGTGCCAGCAGATCCGGGACAGGGGGCGCTGGCTACACCTTC.

The chain joins TRBV11-2 to TRBJ2-7, with D perhaps matching TRBD2 (7 bases). The CDR3 runs 15 residues. Germline CDR1 and CDR2: SGHAT and FQNNGV. V shed 3 bases and J shed 0 bases, with 12 bases lying between them. This CDR3 reads CASSFFAGASYEQYF. The CDR3 nucleotides are TGTGCCAGCAGCTTCTTTGCGGGGGCCTCCTACGAGCAGTACTTC.

V and J are TRBV7-2 and TRBJ1-4; D unresolved. Germline-derived CDR1 and CDR2 are SGHTA and FQGNSA. The CDR3 consists of 15 residues. With 3 bases removed from V and 4 bases from J, the gap between germline ends came to 12 bases. The CDR3: CASSLRTARNEKLFF. The CDR3 nucleotides read TGTGCCAGCAGCTTGCGAACAGCCCGTAATGAAAAACTGTTTTTT.

The CDR3 nucleotides read TGTGCCAGCAGTGGCAGGGAGGTCGGTCAGCCCCAGCATTTT. The encoded protein is CASSGREVGQPQHF. This chain uses TRBV27 with TRBJ1-5; a possible D gene is TRBD1 (5 bases). The CDR3 has 14 amino acids. The V gene lost 5 bases and the J gene lost 6 bases, with 14 bases spanning the gap. The germline CDR1 and CDR2 sequences are MNHEY and SMNVEV (reference sequence).

The V gene is TRBV30, the J gene TRBJ2-3; possibly TRBD2 for D (7 bases). Trimming pared 7 bases from V and 3 bases from J, leaving 11 bases between. Germline-derived CDR1 and CDR2 are GTSNPN and SVGIG (reference sequence). The CDR3 extends over 12 amino acids. In DNA form, the CDR3 reads TGTGCCTCCGGGGGGCCAACAGATACGCAGTATTTT. Translated: CASGGPTDTQYF.

The genes are TRBV7-9 and TRBJ2-1; 7 nucleotides match TRBD2. Germline V CDR1 and CDR2: SEHNR, FQNEAQ (reference sequence). The trim removed 2 bases at V and 5 bases at J, leaving 6 bases unmatched. This CDR3 region has 15 residues. The CDR3 DNA sequence: TGTGCCAGCAGCTTAACGGGGGGTCGAAACAATGAGCAGTTCTTC. This gives the protein CASSLTGGRNNEQFF.

Details on this clone: At one end, the junction sequence differs from germline, possibly due to a read error. The chain employs TRBV7-7 and TRBJ2-2; D may be TRBD1 (6 bases). Germline values: CDR1 SSHAT, CDR2 FNYEAQ (reference sequence). The CDR3 is made up of 15 amino acids. CDR3 region: CASSGGQRNTGELFF. The CDR3 DNA reads as TGTGCTAGCAGCGGCGGACAGAGGAACACCGGGGAGCTGTTTTTT.

This clone occurred a few times. CDR3 coding DNA: TGTGCCAGCAGTGGAGGGACAGACTTCCGAGGCAATCAGCCCCAGCATTTT. It encodes CASSGGTDFRGNQPQHF. The chain carries TRBV2 and TRBJ1-5; TRBD1 agrees at 7 bases. The CDR3 covers 17 residues. Germline CDR1 reads SNHLY; CDR2 reads FYNNEI. V trimming: 4 bases; J trimming: 2 bases; junction bases outside the gene matches: 11.

The chain carries TRBV19 and TRBJ2-1, with 11 bases lining up with TRBD2. Germline CDR1 is LNHDA and CDR2 is SQIVND (reference sequence). This CDR3 contains 14 residues. J gave up 6 bases and V 4 bases, and 2 bases lay outside the gene matches. The CDR3: CASSKGLAANEQFF. The CDR3 DNA reads as TGTGCCAGTAGTAAGGGACTAGCGGCCAATGAGCAGTTCTTC.

The genes are TRBV11-1 and TRBJ2-2; 7 bases fit TRBD1. Germline V gene data show CDR1 as SGHAT and CDR2 as FQDESV (reference sequence). The CDR3 sequence is 16 residues long. Germline trimming cut 6 bases from V and 1 base from J; bases unmatched to any gene: 8. CDR3 in DNA: TGTGCCAGCAGGCATGGACAGGCGTTGAACACCGGGGAGCTGTTTTTT. Amino acids: CASRHGQALNTGELFF. The variable domain in full, completed from reference TRBV11-1 and TRBJ2-2, reads EAEVAQSPRYKITEKSQAVAFWCDPISGHATLYWYRQILGQGPELLVQFQDESVVDDSQLPKDRFSAERLKGVDSTLKIQPAELGDSAMYLCASRHGQALNTGELFFGEGSRLTVL.

The chain links TRBV30 to TRBJ2-3, with D maybe TRBD2 (5 bases). CDR3 length: 12 residues. Germline V gene lookup returns CDR1 GTSNPN and CDR2 SVGIG (reference sequence). The ends were cut back, 3 bases at V and 6 bases at J, with 10 bases in the middle. CDR3: CAWSDYTDTQYF. The CDR3 nucleotides are TGTGCCTGGAGCGACTATACCGATACGCAGTATTTT.

This clone was counted only a few times. CDR3 sequence (DNA): TGTGCCAGCAGCCCCCCATTGGAGACCCAGTACTTC. Its translation is CASSPPLETQYF. The chain joins TRBV7-6 to TRBJ2-5; D not certain. The CDR3 extends over 12 amino acids. Trimming took off 5 bases at V and 5 bases at J, with 9 bases between the two ends. CDR1 is SGHVS, CDR2 FNYEAQ, per germline.

This chain uses TRBV5-1 with TRBJ2-7; TRBD2 aligns across 9 bases. Germline CDR1 SGHRS, CDR2 YFSETQ. The CDR3 covers 15 residues. Trimming at V came to 3 bases and at J to 0 bases, leaving 4 bases not matched to a gene. The CDR3 DNA sequence: TGCGCCAGCAGCTGGACTAGCGCAAGCTCCTACGAGCAGTACTTC. It specifies CASSWTSASSYEQYF.

The rearrangement joins TRBV4-3 to TRBJ2-5; the match to TRBD1 covers 7 bases. Germline-derived CDR1 and CDR2 are LGHNA and YSLEER. J lost 4 bases, V lost 4 bases, and 15 bases had no gene match. The CDR3 consists of 17 residues. The CDR3 protein is CASSPMLDRVAGETQYF. The CDR3, as DNA: TGCGCCAGCAGCCCGATGTTAGACAGGGTAGCCGGAGAGACCCAGTACTTC.

The genes are TRBV6-1 and TRBJ1-2, with 8 bases fitting TRBD1. This CDR3 region has 14 residues. J lost 8 bases, V lost 0 bases, and 5 bases had no gene match. Germline CDR1 and CDR2: MNHNS and SASEGT. The CDR3 nucleotides read TGTGCCAGCAGTGAAGCGGCCGGGGACAGGGGCTACACCTTC. Encoded protein: CASSEAAGDRGYTF.

The chain links TRBV28 to TRBJ2-7; 8 bases are shared with TRBD1. Germline V gene lookup returns CDR1 MDHEN and CDR2 SYDVKM. J lost 0 bases, V lost 4 bases, and 5 bases had no gene match. The CDR3 length is 15 residues. The CDR3 here is CASSYRGRSSYEQYF. CDR3 in DNA: TGTGCCAGCAGTTACAGGGGGAGGAGCTCCTACGAGCAGTACTTC.

In this sample, this clone turned up once. V usage is TRBV7-3 and J usage is TRBJ2-1; 8 positions match TRBD1. The CDR3 covers 15 residues. The J segment lost 6 bases and the V segment lost 1 base, leaving 5 bases of the junction unmatched. Looked up from germline, CDR1 is SGHTA and CDR2 is FQGTGA. CDR3 DNA sequence: TGTGCCAGCAGCTTAAACCCGGACAGGGTCAATGAGCAGTTCTTC. Amino acid sequence: CASSLNPDRVNEQFF.

The rearrangement links TRBV11-2 to TRBJ2-1, with 7 bases aligning to TRBD2. V was clipped by 8 bases and J by 7 bases; unmatched bases: 5. The CDR3 is made up of 12 amino acids. From germline, CDR1 is SGHAT and CDR2 FQNNGV. The CDR3 here is CASRGVMNEQFF. In DNA, the CDR3 is TGTGCCAGCCGGGGGGTTATGAATGAGCAGTTCTTC.

The V and J genes are TRBV19 and TRBJ2-3; 16 positions agree with TRBD2. Germline CDR1 LNHDA, CDR2 SQIVND (reference sequence). V lost 5 bases, J lost 1 base, and 9 bases stayed unmatched. The CDR3 length is 19 residues. The CDR3, as DNA: TGTGCCAGTAGTTCGGGACTAGCGGGGGGGACCCTAGGCACAGATACGCAGTATTTT. Translating it yields CASSSGLAGGTLGTDTQYF.

This clone has just a few counts. The chain recombines TRBV28 with TRBJ1-1; TRBD1 might be the D (5 bases). The CDR3 spans 16 residues. Trimming shortened V by 3 bases and J by 8 bases, and 22 bases separated the two germline ends. CDR1 is MDHEN, CDR2 SYDVKM, per germline. CDR3 in amino acids: CASSLHPRVGVEEAFF. The CDR3 nucleotides read TGTGCCAGCAGTTTGCACCCAAGGGTAGGGGTGGAGGAAGCTTTCTTT.

This clone has a handful of counts. The chain couples TRBV19 to TRBJ2-7, with a tentative D call TRBD2 (6 bases). The germline CDR1 and CDR2 sequences are LNHDA and SQIVND (reference sequence). The CDR3 sequence is 17 residues long. Trimming took 5 bases from V and 1 from J, leaving 21 bases between them. The CDR3 nucleotides are TGTGCCAGTAGTCCAAAAGTCGGGGCTGGAGGGTCCTACGAGCAGTACTTC. It codes for CASSPKVGAGGSYEQYF.

In this sample, this clone turned up once. The DNA for the CDR3 is TGTGCCAGCAGGAACGGACTAGCGGGTATCTACGAGCAGTACTTC. Protein sequence: CASRNGLAGIYEQYF. The rearrangement joins TRBV6-5 to TRBJ2-7, with TRBD2 matching over 11 bases. With V trimmed by 6 bases and J by 3 bases, 7 bases remained unmatched. Germline V lookup: CDR1 MNHEY, CDR2 SVGAGI. The CDR3 covers 15 residues.

This chain connects TRBV3-1 (or the pseudogene TRBV3-2) to TRBJ1-5, with D tentatively TRBD1 (5 bases). Per germline, CDR1 LGHDT and CDR2 YNNKEL (reference sequence). The CDR3 loop spans 16 amino acids. V lost 1 base and J lost 0, with 10 bases in between. The CDR3, as DNA: TGTGCCAGCAGCCAAGGACAGATTAGTAGCAATCAGCCCCAGCATTTT. This encodes CASSQGQISSNQPQHF.

This clone was found once. The chain employs TRBV7-9 and TRBJ1-4; 7 bases line up with TRBD1. There are 18 residues in the CDR3. The V and J ends lost 7 bases and 0 bases, in that order; junction bases with no gene match: 14. Per the germline V gene, CDR1 is SEHNR and CDR2 is FQNEAQ (reference sequence). CDR3 in DNA: TGTGCCAGCACCCACAGGGGACAAACCTCGGCAACTAATGAAAAACTGTTTTTT. Residues: CASTHRGQTSATNEKLFF.

CDR3 DNA: TGTGCCATCAGCGACGGGGCATCTAGCGCGGGGGGCGAGCAGTACTTC. It specifies CAISDGASSAGGEQYF. V and J are TRBV10-3 and TRBJ2-7; the match to TRBD2 covers 8 bases. CDR1 is ENHRY, CDR2 SYGVKD, per germline. The CDR3 length is 16 residues. The J segment lost 6 bases and the V segment lost 6 bases, leaving 16 bases of the junction unmatched.

The CDR3 DNA follows: TGTGCCAGCAGCGCGACAACTCAAGAGACCCAGTACTTC. The encoded protein is CASSATTQETQYF. The J gene is TRBJ2-5, the V gene TRBV7-9; no clear D. The CDR3 consists of 13 residues. V lost 5 bases and J 2 bases, leaving 9 bases between the germline ends. The germline CDR1 and CDR2 sequences are SEHNR and FQNEAQ (reference sequence).